A single sample gave rise to the 8 T cell receptor beta chains below, sequenced in a study of cytomegalovirus exposure and HLA in healthy donors. Profiled with immunoSEQ multiplex PCR; TCRdb holds only in-frame clones, not every one. The table lists roughly 100,000 clones, around 86% of them singletons, with over 3% in the top ten. Sequences were obtained from PBMCs. These receptors originate from a woman aged 18-29 years in good health and CMV-seropositive.

The rearrangement joins TRBV6-5 to TRBJ1-2, with D tentatively TRBD1 (5 bases). The CDR3 is 13 amino acids. Germline CDR1 is MNHEY and CDR2 is SVGAGI. V lost 6 bases to trimming and J lost 3 bases, with 11 bases between them. The CDR3 bases are TGTGCCAGCAGAGACAGTGCTGACTATGGCTACACCTTC. It translates to CASRDSADYGYTF.

This clone was recorded only once. The chain's CDR3 is CASSQGQGNEKLFF. The DNA for the CDR3 is TGTGCCAGCAGCCAGGGACAGGGAAATGAAAAACTGTTTTTT. This chain uses TRBV11-3 with TRBJ1-4; 9 bases are shared with TRBD1. The length of the CDR3 is 14 residues. Trimming removed 5 bases from V and 5 bases from J; junction bases left unmatched: 3. CDR1 and CDR2 from the germline V gene are SGHNT and YENEEA.

This chain uses TRBV6-5 with TRBJ1-1; the D gene is possibly TRBD1 (6 bases). The CDR3 loop spans 13 amino acids. Germline assignment: CDR1 MNHEY and CDR2 SVGAGI. Trimming took off 5 bases at V and 1 base at J, with 8 bases between the two ends. The CDR3 region is CASSPTGNTEAFF. As DNA, the CDR3 is TGTGCCAGCAGTCCGACAGGGAACACTGAAGCTTTCTTT.

This rearrangement joins TRBV7-9 to TRBJ2-7; D might be TRBD1 (6 bases). The ends were cut back, 5 bases at V and 5 bases at J, with 16 bases in the middle. CDR1 is SEHNR, CDR2 FQNEAQ, per germline (reference sequence). CDR3 size: 14 residues. CDR3 loop: CASSPQTGGDEQYF. In DNA, the CDR3 is TGTGCCAGCAGCCCGCAGACAGGTGGCGACGAGCAGTACTTC.

This chain connects TRBV28 to TRBJ1-2; 8 nucleotides match TRBD1. The V and J ends lost 6 bases and 12 bases, in that order; junction bases with no gene match: 9. This CDR3 is built from 12 residues. Germline V gene sequence: CDR1 MDHEN, CDR2 SYDVKM. Written as DNA, the CDR3 is TGTGCCAGCAGGGACCCGACAGGGGTGGACACCTTC. It specifies CASRDPTGVDTF.

At least ten counts were recorded for this clone. J is TRBJ2-2 and V is TRBV5-1, with D maybe TRBD1 (5 bases). CDR1 and CDR2 from the germline V gene are SGHRS and YFSETQ. V was trimmed by 0 bases and J by 3 bases, leaving 9 bases between them. The CDR3 totals 15 residues. In DNA, the CDR3 is TGCGCCAGCAGCTTGGGGGCAGGGTACACCGGGGAGCTGTTTTTT. Its protein product is CASSLGAGYTGELFF.

This clone has more than one count but fewer than ten. The chain couples TRBV4-1 to TRBJ2-7; 9 nucleotides agree with TRBD1. The CDR3 spans 13 residues. Per germline, CDR1 MGHRA and CDR2 YSYEKL. Trimming took 4 bases from V and 7 from J; bases not matched to a gene: 5. CDR3 sequence reads: CASSPGQGPEQYF. CDR3 coding DNA: TGCGCCAGCAGCCCCGGACAGGGGCCTGAGCAGTACTTC.

The CDR3 coding sequence is TGTGCCAGCAGTCTATCTGACAGAACCAACTATGGCTACACCTTC. This codes for CASSLSDRTNYGYTF. The J gene is TRBJ1-2, the V gene TRBV28; maybe TRBD1 (5 bases). The CDR3 is 15 residues long. CDR1 and CDR2 from the germline V gene are MDHEN and SYDVKM. Trimming removed 5 bases from V and 2 bases from J, with 15 bases in between.